The 7 T cell receptor beta chains reported below all come from one sample, sequenced in a study of blood T cell repertoires in COVID-19. Assay used: immunoSEQ multiplex PCR; TCRdb lists only in-frame clones, some missing. The table lists fewer than 400,000 clones, 80% to 90% of them singletons. The sample comprised peripheral blood. Every receptor here comes from a man younger than 40 with active or convalescent COVID-19.

The V and J genes are TRBV4-3 and TRBJ1-3, with 7 bases lining up with TRBD1. Germline trimming cut 1 base from V and 4 bases from J; bases unmatched to any gene: 4. The CDR3 is made up of 15 amino acids. CDR1 is LGHNA, CDR2 YSLEER, per germline. The CDR3 spells CASSQVPGGGNTIYF. CDR3 nucleotide sequence: TGCGCCAGCAGCCAAGTTCCAGGGGGAGGAAACACCATATATTTT.

The CDR3 bases are TGTGCCACCAGTGACTCCGGGACAGGGGGCTTTGGCTACACCTTC. Amino acid sequence: CATSDSGTGGFGYTF. The genes are TRBV24-1 and TRBJ1-2; 12 positions match TRBD1. The trim removed 4 bases at V and 7 bases at J, leaving 6 bases unmatched. The CDR3 contains 15 residues. Germline V lookup: CDR1 KGHDR, CDR2 SFDVKD.

This clone was seen only a few times. The chain is built from TRBV7-3 and TRBJ2-2; D may be TRBD2 (6 bases). This CDR3 is 14 amino acids long. The germline V gene has CDR1 SGHTA and CDR2 FQGTGA. V was pared by 8 bases and J by 0 bases, with 10 bases between. In DNA, the CDR3 is TGTGCCAGCGGTAGCGGCTCGAACACCGGGGAGCTGTTTTTT. Translation gives CASGSGSNTGELFF.

V gene TRBV5-5 combines with J gene TRBJ1-1; tentative D call: TRBD1 (5 bases). This CDR3 spans 14 amino acids. Trimming removed 0 bases at V and 3 bases at J, with 9 bases between. Germline lookup yields CDR1 SGHKS and CDR2 YYEKEE (reference sequence). The CDR3 loop is CASSLGLQDTEAFF. CDR3 DNA sequence: TGTGCCAGCAGCTTGGGCCTACAGGACACTGAAGCTTTCTTT.

The chain links TRBV18 to TRBJ1-5; TRBD1 might be the D (5 bases). The germline CDR1 and CDR2 sequences are KGHSH and LQKENI. Between the trimmed V and J ends, which lost 3 bases and 2 bases, there was a span of 8 bases. There are 14 residues in the CDR3. The CDR3: CASSPGGGNQPQHF. The CDR3 DNA is TGTGCCAGCTCACCCGGGGGGGGCAATCAGCCCCAGCATTTT.

The rearrangement links TRBV6-4 to TRBJ1-1; 8 positions agree with TRBD1. The CDR3 is made up of 13 amino acids. V shed 3 bases and J 12 bases; nucleotides not matched to a gene: 9. CDR1 and CDR2 from the germline V gene are MRHNA and SNTAGT. The DNA for the CDR3 is TGTGCCAGCAGTGATACCTACAGGGGGAGTACTTTCTTT. As protein: CASSDTYRGSTFF.

The chain carries TRBV4-1 and TRBJ1-6; no clear D. V dropped 0 bases and J dropped 4 bases, with 10 bases sitting between them. CDR1 is MGHRA, CDR2 YSYEKL, per germline. This CDR3 has 16 residues. The CDR3 DNA sequence: TGCGCCAGCAGCCAAGAACCCGTCCAGTATAATTCACCCCTCCACTTT. As protein: CASSQEPVQYNSPLHF.